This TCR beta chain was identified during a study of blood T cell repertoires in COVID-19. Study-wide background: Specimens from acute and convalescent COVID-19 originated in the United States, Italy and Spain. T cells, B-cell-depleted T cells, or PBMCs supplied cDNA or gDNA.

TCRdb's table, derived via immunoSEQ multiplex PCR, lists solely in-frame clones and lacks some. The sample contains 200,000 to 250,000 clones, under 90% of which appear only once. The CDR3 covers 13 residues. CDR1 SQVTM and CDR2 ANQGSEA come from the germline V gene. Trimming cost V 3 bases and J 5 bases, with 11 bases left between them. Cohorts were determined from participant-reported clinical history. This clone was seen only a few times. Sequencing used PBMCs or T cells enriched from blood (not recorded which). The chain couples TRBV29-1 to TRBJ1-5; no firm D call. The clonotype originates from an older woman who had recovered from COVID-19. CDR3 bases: TGCAGCGTTGAGTTTTCAGGTGATCAGCCCCAGCATTTT. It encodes CSVEFSGDQPQHF.